What follows are 2 T cell receptor beta chains derived from one specimen sequenced in a study of blood T cell repertoires in COVID-19. Sequencing used immunoSEQ multiplex PCR; TCRdb keeps in-frame clones, though not all of them. The sample lists 90,000 to 100,000 clones, over 75% occurring once. The specimen sequenced was peripheral blood. The receptors were gathered from a man aged 55 to 70 with acute or convalescent COVID-19.

The chain couples TRBV7-2 to TRBJ2-2; 8 bases fit TRBD2. This CDR3 has 15 amino acids. Germline loops: CDR1 SGHTA, CDR2 FQGNSA. V was clipped by 3 bases and J by 6 bases; unmatched bases: 6. The CDR3 protein is CASSFSSGGAGELFF. CDR3 nucleotide sequence: TGTGCCAGCAGCTTTTCCTCGGGAGGGGCCGGGGAGCTGTTTTTT.

J is TRBJ2-7 and V is TRBV28, with D possibly matching TRBD2 (5 bases). The CDR3 is 13 residues long. CDR1 is MDHEN and CDR2 is SYDVKM in the germline V gene. The V end was cut by 3 bases, the J end by 0 bases, with 6 bases between. CDR3 coding DNA: TGTGCCAGCAGTTTGGGGAGCTCCTACGAGCAGTACTTC. Its protein is CASSLGSSYEQYF.